This T cell receptor (beta chain) came from a study of cytomegalovirus exposure and HLA in healthy donors. Study-level findings and limits: Indistinguishable V segments, including TRBV6-2 and TRBV6-3, were excluded. It has been reported that TCR beta sequences accurately predicted the HLA-A and HLA-B alleles of most subjects. A missense variant in DCLRE1C was later tied to TCR beta V- and J-gene trimming. CMV serostatus was the only recorded immune exposure for donors.

The PCR contained 60 Vbeta and 13 Jbeta primers. Here immunoSEQ multiplex PCR was the method, and the copy in TCRdb shows in-frame clones only, minus some. This table holds 75,000 to 90,000 clones, over 65% found once. V lost 7 bases to trimming and J lost 1 base, with 16 bases between them. The length of the CDR3 is 15 residues. Germline CDR1 is MNHNS and CDR2 is SASEGT. A word on this clone: Its antigen is currently unknown.

The genes are TRBV6-1 and TRBJ2-5; TRBD2 is a possible D gene (6 bases). Sequenced sample: PBMCs. This sequence was found in a young man in good health and CMV-seropositive. The DNA for the CDR3 is TGTGCCAGCAATGGCCGGGACTCCACCCAAGAGACCCAGTACTTC. It yields the protein CASNGRDSTQETQYF.